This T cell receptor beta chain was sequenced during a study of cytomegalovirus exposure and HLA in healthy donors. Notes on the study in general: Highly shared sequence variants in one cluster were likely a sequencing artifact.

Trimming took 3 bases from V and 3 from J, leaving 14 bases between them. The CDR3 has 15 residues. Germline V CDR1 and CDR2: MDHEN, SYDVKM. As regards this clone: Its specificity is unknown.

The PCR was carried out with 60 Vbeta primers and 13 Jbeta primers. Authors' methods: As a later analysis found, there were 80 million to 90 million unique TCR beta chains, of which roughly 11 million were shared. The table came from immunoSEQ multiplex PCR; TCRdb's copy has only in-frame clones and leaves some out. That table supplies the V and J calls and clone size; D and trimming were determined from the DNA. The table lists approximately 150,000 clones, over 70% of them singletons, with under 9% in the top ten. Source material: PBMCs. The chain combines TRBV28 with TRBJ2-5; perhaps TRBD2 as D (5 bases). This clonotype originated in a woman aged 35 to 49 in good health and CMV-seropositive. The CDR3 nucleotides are TGTGCCAGCAGTTTGGGAGTCAGCCTAAAAGAGACCCAGTACTTC. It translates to CASSLGVSLKETQYF.